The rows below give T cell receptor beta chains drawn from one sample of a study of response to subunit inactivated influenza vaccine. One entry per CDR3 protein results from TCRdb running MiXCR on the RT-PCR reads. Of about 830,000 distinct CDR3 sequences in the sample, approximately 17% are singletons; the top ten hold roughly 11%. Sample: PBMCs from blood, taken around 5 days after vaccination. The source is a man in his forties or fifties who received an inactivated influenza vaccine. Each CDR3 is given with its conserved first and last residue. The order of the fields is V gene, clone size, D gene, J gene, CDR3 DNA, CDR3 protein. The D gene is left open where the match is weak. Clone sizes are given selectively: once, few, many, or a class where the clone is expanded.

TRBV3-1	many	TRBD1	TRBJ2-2	TGTGCCAGCAGCCGCACCGGGACAGGGAACACCGGGGAGCTGTTTTTT	CASSRTGTGNTGELFF
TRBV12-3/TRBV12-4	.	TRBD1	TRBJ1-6	TGTGCCAGCAGTTTGAGGGGGCATAATTCACCCCTCCACTTT	CASSLRGHNSPLHF
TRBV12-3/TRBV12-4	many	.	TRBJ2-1	TGTGCCAGCAGGACTATACAGGAAGGGGCGGACAATGAGCAGTTCTTC	CASRTIQEGADNEQFF
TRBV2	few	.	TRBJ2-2	TGTGCCACCGCGAGTAGCAGCGTCGGGGAGCTGTTTTTT	CATASSSVGELFF
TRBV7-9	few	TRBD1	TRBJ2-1	TGTGCCAGCACCGATAGCCGGGACAGGGGTCCGTTCTTC	CASTDSRDRGPFF
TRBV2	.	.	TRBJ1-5	TGTGCCAGCAGTGAGGAGGTTCAGCCCCAGCATTTT	CASSEEVQPQHF
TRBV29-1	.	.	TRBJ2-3	TGCAGCTTTGTGAAGACGTGGAGCACAGATACGCAGTATTTT	CSFVKTWSTDTQYF
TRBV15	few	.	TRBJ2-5	TGTGCCACCAGCAGAGATAGCCGAAAAGGAGAGACCCAGTACTTC	CATSRDSRKGETQYF
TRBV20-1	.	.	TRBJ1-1	TGCAGTGCCCAAAGGGGGGCGAACACTGAAGCTTTCTTT	CSAQRGANTEAFF
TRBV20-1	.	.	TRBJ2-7	TGCAGTGCTAGAGAATACCCCCCCACGGGAGAGCAGTACTTC	CSAREYPPTGEQYF
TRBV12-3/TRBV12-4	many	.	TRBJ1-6	TGTGCCAGCAGTTTCGAGATATTCGGGGGAAATTCACCCCTCCACTTT	CASSFEIFGGNSPLHF
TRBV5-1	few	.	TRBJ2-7	TGCGCCAGCAGCTTGAGCCTCGGGTCGGGGTCCTACGAGCAGTACTTC	CASSLSLGSGSYEQYF
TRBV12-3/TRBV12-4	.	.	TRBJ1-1	TGTGCCAGCAGTTTCTCAGGGTTAACTGAAGCTTTCTTT	CASSFSGLTEAFF
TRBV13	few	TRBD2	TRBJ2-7	TGTGCCAGCAGCTTACGCTCAGCGGGATGGGGCGAGCAGTACTTC	CASSLRSAGWGEQYF
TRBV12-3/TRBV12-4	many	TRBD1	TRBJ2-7	TGTGCCAGCAAACCGGACAGGGGGAGGGAGCAGTACTTC	CASKPDRGREQYF
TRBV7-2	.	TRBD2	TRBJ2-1	TGTGCCAGCAGTCCCCTGGCAGCGGGAGGTTACAATGAGCAGTTCTTC	CASSPLAAGGYNEQFF
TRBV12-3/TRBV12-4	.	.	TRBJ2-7	TGTGCCAGCCGAAGGGGGGGGACCTACGAGCAGTACTTC	CASRRGGTYEQYF
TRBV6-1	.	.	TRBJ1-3	TGTGCCAGCAGCCGGTCGGCGTTCTCTGGAAACACCATATATTTT	CASSRSAFSGNTIYF
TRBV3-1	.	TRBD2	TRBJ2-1	TGTGCCAGCAGCCAGGGAGGACTAGCGGGAGTGGGTGAGCAGTTCTTC	CASSQGGLAGVGEQFF
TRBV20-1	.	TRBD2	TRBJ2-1	TGCAGTGCCCCCGGGGGCGGGAGGGGAACTGAAAGCTCCTACAATGAGCAGTTCTTC	CSAPGGGRGTESSYNEQFF
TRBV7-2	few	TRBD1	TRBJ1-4	TGTGCCAGCAGCTTAGCGTCAGGGGGCAATGAAAAACTGTTTTTT	CASSLASGGNEKLFF
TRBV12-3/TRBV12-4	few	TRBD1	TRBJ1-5	TGTGCCAGCAGTAACAGGGGCTCGGGTCAGCCCCAGCATTTT	CASSNRGSGQPQHF
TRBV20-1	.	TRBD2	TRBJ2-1	TGCAGTGCTAACCGGGGGGGATCCTACAATGAGCAGTTCTTC	CSANRGGSYNEQFF
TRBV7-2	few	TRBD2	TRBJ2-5	TGTGCCAGCAGCTTGACTAGCGGGGGGTACCAAGAGACCCAGTACTTC	CASSLTSGGYQETQYF
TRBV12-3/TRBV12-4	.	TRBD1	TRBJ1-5	TGTGCCAGCAGTCGCGGGACAGGGGCGTCACAGCCCCAGCATTTT	CASSRGTGASQPQHF
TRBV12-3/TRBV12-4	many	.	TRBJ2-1	TGTGCCAGCAGTTATGGTGGGGGGAGAAATGAGCAGTTCTTC	CASSYGGGRNEQFF
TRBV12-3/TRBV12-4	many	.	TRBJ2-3	TGTGCCAGCAGTCCGTCAGCGGGCGGAAGCACAGATACGCAGTATTTT	CASSPSAGGSTDTQYF
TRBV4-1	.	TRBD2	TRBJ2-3	TGCGCCAGCAGCCAATCCGGCGGGGGGAACACAGATACGCAGTATTTT	CASSQSGGGNTDTQYF
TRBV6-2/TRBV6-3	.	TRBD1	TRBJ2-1	TGTGCCAGCAGTTACGATCAGGGGGTGATGCTTGAGAAGTTCTTC	CASSYDQGVMLEKFF
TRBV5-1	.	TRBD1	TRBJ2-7	TGCGCCAGCAGCTTGTCTTGGACAGGGATTCACGAGCAGTACTTC	CASSLSWTGIHEQYF
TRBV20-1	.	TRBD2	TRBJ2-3	TGCAGTGCTAGCTCTGCTAGCGGCGCTAGCACAGATACGCAGTATTTT	CSASSASGASTDTQYF
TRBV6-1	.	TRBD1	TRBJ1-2	TGTGCCAGCAGCCTTTCAGGGGGAGCTAACTATGGCTACACCTTC	CASSLSGGANYGYTF
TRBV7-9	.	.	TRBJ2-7	TGTGCCAGCCATAAAAGTGGCGGTGCCTACGAGCAGTACTTC	CASHKSGGAYEQYF
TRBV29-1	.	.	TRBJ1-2	TGCAGCGCGGAGGGAGCGGGCTATGGCTACACCTTC	CSAEGAGYGYTF
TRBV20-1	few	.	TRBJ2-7	TGCAGTGCTAGAGGTTACAGGGTCGACGAGCAGTACTTC	CSARGYRVDEQYF
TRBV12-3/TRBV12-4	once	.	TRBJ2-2	TGTGCCAGCAGGTCGTTCCGCGCCGGGGAGCTGTTTTTT	CASRSFRAGELFF
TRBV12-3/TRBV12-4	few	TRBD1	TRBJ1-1	TGTGCCAGCAGTTTAAGACAGGGAGTCACTGAAGCTTTCTTT	CASSLRQGVTEAFF
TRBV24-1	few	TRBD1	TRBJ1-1	TGTGCCACCAGTCCCGGGACAGGGGGCTACAGTGAAGCTTTCTTT	CATSPGTGGYSEAFF
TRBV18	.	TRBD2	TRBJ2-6	TGTGCCAGCTCACCGCTAGCGGGAGTATCTGGGGCCAACGTCCTGACTTTC	CASSPLAGVSGANVLTF
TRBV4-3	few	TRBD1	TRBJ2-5	TGCGCCAGCAGCCAAGATTACCGACAGGGGCGCGGAGAGACCCAGTACTTC	CASSQDYRQGRGETQYF
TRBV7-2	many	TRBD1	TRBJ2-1	TGTGCCAGCAGCTCGACAGGGGTCGCCTACAATGAGCAGTTCTTC	CASSSTGVAYNEQFF
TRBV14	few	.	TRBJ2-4	TGTGCCAGCAGCCGTGGAGCCAAAAACATTCAGTACTTC	CASSRGAKNIQYF
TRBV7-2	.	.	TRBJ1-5	TGTGCCACCGGTGCTCGGAATCAGCCCCAGCATTTT	CATGARNQPQHF
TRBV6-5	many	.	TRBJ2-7	TGTGCCAGCAGTTCCAGGGGAGAGTCCTACGAGCAGTACTTC	CASSSRGESYEQYF
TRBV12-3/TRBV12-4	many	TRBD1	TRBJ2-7	TGTGCCAGCAGTCGACAGGGTATGCACGAGCAGTACTTC	CASSRQGMHEQYF
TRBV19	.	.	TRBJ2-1	TGTGCCAGTAGTATAGGAGGCGTCGCGTACAATGAGCAGTTCTTC	CASSIGGVAYNEQFF
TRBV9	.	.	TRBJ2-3	TGTGCCAGCAGCGTGGCCGCCGGGACGTTAAAACCAGATACGCAGTATTTT	CASSVAAGTLKPDTQYF
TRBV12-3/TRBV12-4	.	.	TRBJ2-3	TGTGCCAGCAGTTTAGCGCTAGTAACCTGGGAGAATACGCAGTATTTT	CASSLALVTWENTQYF
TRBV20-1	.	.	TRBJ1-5	TGCAGTGCCGCGGACGGTAATAGCAATCAGCCCCAGCATTTT	CSAADGNSNQPQHF
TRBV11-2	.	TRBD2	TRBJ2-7	TGTGCCAGCAGCTTAGGGACTAGTTTACACGAGCAGTACTTC	CASSLGTSLHEQYF
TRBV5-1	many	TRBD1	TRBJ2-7	TGCGCCAGCAGCTTGGGGACAGGGGTCTACGAGCAGTACTTC	CASSLGTGVYEQYF
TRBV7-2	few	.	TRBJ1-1	TGTGCCAGCAGCAAACAACCTCCGGAAGCTTTCTTT	CASSKQPPEAFF
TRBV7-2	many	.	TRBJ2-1	TGTGCCAGCAGCCCGAGAGGGGGGCAGACCTACAATGAGCAGTTCTTC	CASSPRGGQTYNEQFF